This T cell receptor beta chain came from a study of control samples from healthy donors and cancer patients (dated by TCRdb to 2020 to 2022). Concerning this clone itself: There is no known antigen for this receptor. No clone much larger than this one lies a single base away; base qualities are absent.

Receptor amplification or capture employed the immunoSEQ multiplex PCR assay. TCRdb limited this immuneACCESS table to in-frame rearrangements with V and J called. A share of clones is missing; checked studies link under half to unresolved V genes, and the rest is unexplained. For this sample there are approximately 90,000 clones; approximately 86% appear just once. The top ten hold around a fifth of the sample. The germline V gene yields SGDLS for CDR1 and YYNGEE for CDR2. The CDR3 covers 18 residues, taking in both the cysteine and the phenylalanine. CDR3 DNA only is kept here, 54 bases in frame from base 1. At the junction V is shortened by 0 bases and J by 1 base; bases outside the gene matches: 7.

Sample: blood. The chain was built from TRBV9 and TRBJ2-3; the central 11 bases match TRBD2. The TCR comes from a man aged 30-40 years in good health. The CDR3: CASSVGAPGLAGTDTQYF. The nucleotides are TGTGCCAGCAGCGTAGGGGCTCCGGGACTAGCGGGCACAGATACGCAGTATTTT.